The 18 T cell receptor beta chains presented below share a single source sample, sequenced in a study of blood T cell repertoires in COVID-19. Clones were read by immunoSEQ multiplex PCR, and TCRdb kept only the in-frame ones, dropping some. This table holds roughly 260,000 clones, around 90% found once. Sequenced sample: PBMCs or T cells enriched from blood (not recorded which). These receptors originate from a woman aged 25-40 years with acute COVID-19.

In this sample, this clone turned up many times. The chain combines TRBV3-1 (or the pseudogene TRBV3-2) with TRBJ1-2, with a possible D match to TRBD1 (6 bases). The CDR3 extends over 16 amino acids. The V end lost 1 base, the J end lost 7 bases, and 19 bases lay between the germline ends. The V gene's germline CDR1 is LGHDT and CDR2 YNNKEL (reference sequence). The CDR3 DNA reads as TGTGCCAGCAGCCAAGTTTATTATAGGGGGGGTCTTGGCTACACCTTC. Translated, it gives CASSQVYYRGGLGYTF.

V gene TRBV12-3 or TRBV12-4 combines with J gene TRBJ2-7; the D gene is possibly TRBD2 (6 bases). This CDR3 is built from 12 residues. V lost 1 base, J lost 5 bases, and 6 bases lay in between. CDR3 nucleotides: TGTGCCAGCAGTTTAGGGAGGGACGAGCAGTACTTC. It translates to CASSLGRDEQYF.

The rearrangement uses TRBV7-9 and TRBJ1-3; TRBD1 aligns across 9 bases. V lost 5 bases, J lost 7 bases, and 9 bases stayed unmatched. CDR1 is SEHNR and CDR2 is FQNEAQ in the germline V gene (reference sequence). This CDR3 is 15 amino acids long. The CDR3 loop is CASSPGQGRLNTIYF. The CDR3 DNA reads TGTGCCAGCAGCCCGGGACAGGGAAGGCTTAACACCATATATTTT.

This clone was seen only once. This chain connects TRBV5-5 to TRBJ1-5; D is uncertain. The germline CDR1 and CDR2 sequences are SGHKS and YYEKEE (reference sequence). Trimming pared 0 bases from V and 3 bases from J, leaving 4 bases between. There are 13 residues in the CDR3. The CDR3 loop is CASSLALNQPQHF. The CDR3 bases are TGTGCCAGCAGCTTGGCCCTCAATCAGCCCCAGCATTTT.

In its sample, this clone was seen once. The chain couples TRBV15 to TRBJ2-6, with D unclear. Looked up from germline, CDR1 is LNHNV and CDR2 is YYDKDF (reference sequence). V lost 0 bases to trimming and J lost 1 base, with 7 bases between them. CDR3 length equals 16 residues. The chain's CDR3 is CATSRDEDSGANVLTF. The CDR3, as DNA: TGTGCCACCAGCAGAGATGAGGATTCTGGGGCCAACGTCCTGACTTTC. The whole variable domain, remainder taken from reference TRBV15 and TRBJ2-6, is DAMVIQNPRYQVTQFGKPVTLSCSQTLNHNVMYWYQQKSSQAPKLLFHYYDKDFNNEADTPDNFQSRRPNTSFCFLDIRSPGLGDTAMYLCATSRDEDSGANVLTFGAGSRLTVL.

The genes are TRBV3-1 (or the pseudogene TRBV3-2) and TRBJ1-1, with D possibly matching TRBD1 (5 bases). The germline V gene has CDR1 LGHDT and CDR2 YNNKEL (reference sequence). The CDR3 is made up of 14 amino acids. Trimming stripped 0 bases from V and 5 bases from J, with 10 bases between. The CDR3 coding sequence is TGTGCCAGCAGCCAAGAGGCCAGGGTGACTGAAGCTTTCTTT. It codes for CASSQEARVTEAFF.

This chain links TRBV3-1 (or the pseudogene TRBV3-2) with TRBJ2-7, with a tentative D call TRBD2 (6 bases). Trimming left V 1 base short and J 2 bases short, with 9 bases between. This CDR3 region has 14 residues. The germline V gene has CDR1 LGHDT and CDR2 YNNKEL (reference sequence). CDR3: CASSQGLGAYEQYF. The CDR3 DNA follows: TGTGCCAGCAGCCAAGGACTAGGGGCCTACGAGCAGTACTTC.

The chain's CDR3 is CASTAGGKTGELFF. The CDR3 bases are TGTGCCAGTACCGCGGGGGGAAAGACCGGGGAGCTGTTTTTT. The rearrangement links TRBV19 to TRBJ2-2, with 8 positions matching TRBD2. V dropped 7 bases and J dropped 5; count of bases not matched to a gene: 6. CDR3 length: 14 residues. Germline V gene sequence: CDR1 LNHDA, CDR2 SQIVND (reference sequence).

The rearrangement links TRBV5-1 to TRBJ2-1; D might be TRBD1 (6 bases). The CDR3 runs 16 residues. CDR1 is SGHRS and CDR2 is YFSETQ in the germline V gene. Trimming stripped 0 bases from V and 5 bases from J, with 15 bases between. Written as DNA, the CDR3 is TGCGCCAGCAGCTTGGGGGAAAGGGGGACCCACAATGAGCAGTTCTTC. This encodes CASSLGERGTHNEQFF.

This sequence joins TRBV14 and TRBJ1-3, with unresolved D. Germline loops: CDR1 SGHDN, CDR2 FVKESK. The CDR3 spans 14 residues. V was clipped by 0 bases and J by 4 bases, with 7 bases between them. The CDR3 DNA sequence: TGTGCCAGCAGCCAAGATGAGGCAGGAAACACCATATATTTT. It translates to CASSQDEAGNTIYF.

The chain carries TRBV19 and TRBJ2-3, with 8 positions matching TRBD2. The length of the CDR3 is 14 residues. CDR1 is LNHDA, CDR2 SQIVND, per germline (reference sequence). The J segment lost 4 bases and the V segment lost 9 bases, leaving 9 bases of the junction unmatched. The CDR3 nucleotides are TGTGCCAGCCGTGACGGGGGGGCCGCAGATACGCAGTATTTT. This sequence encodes CASRDGGAADTQYF.

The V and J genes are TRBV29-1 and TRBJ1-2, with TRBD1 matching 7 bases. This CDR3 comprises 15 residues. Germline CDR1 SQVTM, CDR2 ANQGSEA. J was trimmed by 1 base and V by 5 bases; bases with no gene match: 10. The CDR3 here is CSVRVQGSNNYGYTF. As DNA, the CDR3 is TGCAGCGTTCGGGTACAGGGGAGTAATAACTATGGCTACACCTTC. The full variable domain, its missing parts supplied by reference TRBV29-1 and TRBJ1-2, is SAVISQKPSRDICQRGTSLTIQCQVDSQVTMMFWYRQQPGQSLTLIATANQGSEATYESGFVIDKFPISRPNLTFSTLTVSNMSPEDSSIYLCSVRVQGSNNYGYTFGSGTRLTVV.

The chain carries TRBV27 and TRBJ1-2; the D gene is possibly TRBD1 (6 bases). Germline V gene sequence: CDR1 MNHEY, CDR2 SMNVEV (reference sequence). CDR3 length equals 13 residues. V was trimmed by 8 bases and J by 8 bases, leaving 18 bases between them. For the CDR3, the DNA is TGTGCCAGCCGTCGGACAGCGTTGACCGGCTACACCTTC. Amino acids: CASRRTALTGYTF.

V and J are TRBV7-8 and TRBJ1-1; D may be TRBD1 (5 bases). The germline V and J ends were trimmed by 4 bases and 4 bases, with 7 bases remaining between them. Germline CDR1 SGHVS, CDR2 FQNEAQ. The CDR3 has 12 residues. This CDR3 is CASSSGGTEAFF. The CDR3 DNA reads TGTGCCAGCAGCTCGGGGGGCACTGAAGCTTTCTTT.

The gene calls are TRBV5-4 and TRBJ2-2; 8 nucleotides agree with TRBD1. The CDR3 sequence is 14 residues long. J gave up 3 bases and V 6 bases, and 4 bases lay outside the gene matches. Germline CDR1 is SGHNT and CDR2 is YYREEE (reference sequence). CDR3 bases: TGTGCCAGCAAGACAGGGGTCGACACCGGGGAGCTGTTTTTT. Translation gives CASKTGVDTGELFF.

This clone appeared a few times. In nucleotides, the CDR3 is TGCGCCAGCAGAGCTAGCGGGGGGTCCCGAGAGACCCAGTACTTC. Encoded protein: CASRASGGSRETQYF. The J gene is TRBJ2-5, the V gene TRBV5-1; 11 bases match TRBD2. In germline, CDR1 is SGHRS, CDR2 YFSETQ. The CDR3 is 15 amino acids. The V segment lost 5 bases and the J segment 4 bases; nucleotides outside the gene matches: 7.

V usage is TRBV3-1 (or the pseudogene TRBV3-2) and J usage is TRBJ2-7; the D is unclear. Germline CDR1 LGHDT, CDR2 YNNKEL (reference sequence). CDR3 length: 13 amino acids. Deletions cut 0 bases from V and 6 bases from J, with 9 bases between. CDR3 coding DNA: TGTGCCAGCAGCCAAGATGAAGTGGCCGAGCAGTACTTC. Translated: CASSQDEVAEQYF.

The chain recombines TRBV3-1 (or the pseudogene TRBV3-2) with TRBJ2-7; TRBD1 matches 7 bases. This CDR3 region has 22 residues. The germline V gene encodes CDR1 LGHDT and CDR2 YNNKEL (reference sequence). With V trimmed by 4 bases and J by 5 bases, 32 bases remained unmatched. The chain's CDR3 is CASSRGTPDRLWVPWWKDEQYF. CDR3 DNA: TGTGCCAGCAGCCGAGGCACACCGGACAGGTTGTGGGTCCCGTGGTGGAAAGACGAGCAGTACTTC.